This section outlines one TCR beta chain sequence together with its context. Its antigen is undetermined. The source of the sample is a study of cytomegalovirus exposure and HLA in healthy donors. Study-level information: Clustering assigned 70% to 90% of the roughly 370 genotyped donors to the Caucasian-associated ancestry cluster. Study-wide results and limits: Later analysis associated a missense DCLRE1C variant with TCR beta V- and J-gene trimming.

This CDR3 has 16 amino acids. Germline V gives CDR1 MDHEN, CDR2 SYDVKM. Trimming left V 4 bases short and J 2 bases short, with 15 bases between. Primers for the PCR totalled 60 Vbeta and 13 Jbeta. Assay used: immunoSEQ multiplex PCR; TCRdb lists only in-frame clones, some missing. The sample has about 97,000 clones, around 80% seen once; the top ten hold 5.2%. The chain recombines TRBV28 with TRBJ2-1; no clear D. This TCR derives from a middle-aged man in good health and CMV-seropositive. The sequenced sample was PBMCs. As DNA, the CDR3 is TGTGCCAGCAGTTGGCCCAAGAGGTGGGCCTACAATGAGCAGTTCTTC. Protein product: CASSWPKRWAYNEQFF.